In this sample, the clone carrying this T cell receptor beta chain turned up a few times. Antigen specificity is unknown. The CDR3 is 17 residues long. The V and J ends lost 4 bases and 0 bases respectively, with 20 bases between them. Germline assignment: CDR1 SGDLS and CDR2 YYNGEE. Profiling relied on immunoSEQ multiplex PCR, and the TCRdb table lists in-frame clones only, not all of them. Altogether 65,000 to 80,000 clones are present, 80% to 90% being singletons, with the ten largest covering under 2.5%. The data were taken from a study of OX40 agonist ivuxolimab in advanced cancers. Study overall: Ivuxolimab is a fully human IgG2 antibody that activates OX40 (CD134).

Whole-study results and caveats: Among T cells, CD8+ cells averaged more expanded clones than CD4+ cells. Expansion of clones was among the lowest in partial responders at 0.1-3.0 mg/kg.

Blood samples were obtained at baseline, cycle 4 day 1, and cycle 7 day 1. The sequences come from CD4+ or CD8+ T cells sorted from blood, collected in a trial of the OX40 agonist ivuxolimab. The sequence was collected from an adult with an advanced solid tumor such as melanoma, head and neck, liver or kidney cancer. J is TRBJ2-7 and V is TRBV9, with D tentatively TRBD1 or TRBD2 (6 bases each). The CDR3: CASSPREGGPGSYEQYF. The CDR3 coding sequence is TGTGCCAGCAGCCCACGCGAGGGGGGCCCCGGCTCCTACGAGCAGTACTTC.